This TCR beta chain was profiled in a study of monozygotic twins with inflammatory bowel disease. On this clonotype itself: Its antigen is as yet unknown.

From germline, CDR1 is DFQATT and CDR2 SNEGSKA (reference sequence). CDR3 length: 15 amino acids. Whole-study findings and limits: Patients with IBD had less TCRbeta diversity (inverse Simpson) than their healthy co-twins.

No DNA is given; TCRdb re-called the 5' RACE reads and lists each CDR3 protein once. The sample data list around 400,000 distinct CDR3 sequences. The rearrangement links TRBV20-1 to TRBJ2-3; TCRdb gives TRBD1 as the D gene, but with no DNA this cannot be confirmed. The sequence was collected from a human donor with ulcerative colitis or Crohn's disease, or a healthy co-twin of an affected twin (not recorded which). The material sequenced was blood. The CDR3 is CSATHPGHPTDTQYF.